This T cell receptor beta chain originates from a study of cytomegalovirus exposure and HLA in healthy donors (dated by TCRdb to the late 2010s). About the study as a whole: According to a later analysis, the roughly 120 validation repertoires were produced on the same platform as the roughly 720 repertoires of the first cohort. The study aimed to test whether signatures of past pathogen exposure could be identified by cataloging public T cell receptors. To predict cytomegalovirus infection status, the study combined high-throughput TCR immunosequencing, statistical association of individual TCRs with disease status, and machine learning. In addition to the first cohort of 650 to 800 subjects, a separate validation cohort of under 150 different subjects was used. Study-wide conclusions, independent of this receptor: In the study, about 150 TCR beta chains were listed as associated with cytomegalovirus. Cytomegalovirus status was reported to be diagnosed by the classifier with high specificity and sensitivity in both the original and validation cohorts. The authors suggested that the approach could potentially be extended to other disease states and immunological phenotypes. Across donors, most TCR sequences were observed very rarely, whereas some public TCRs were present in many individuals. Three of the identified cytomegalovirus-associated TCR beta chains were confirmed in vitro to be specific for cytomegalovirus antigens. In a later analysis, TCRs clustered in the first cohort were found to also tend to co-occur in the roughly 130 validation repertoires, with around 94% of cluster scores above 0. All 120 or so repertoires were used to score co-occurrence in the validation cohort in a later analysis, because that analysis had no HLA typing for the cohort.

To prepare the library, the immunoSEQ multiplex PCR assay was applied. In the authors' own workflow: A statistical classification framework was developed to diagnose cytomegalovirus status using the catalog of TCR beta chain sequences. Not all clones reach the TCRdb copy of this immuneACCESS table, which keeps in-frame sequences only. Checked studies attribute under half of the gap to unresolved V genes and leave the rest unexplained. That table is the source of V, J and clone size, and D and trimming were worked out from the DNA. This sample is represented by 180,000 or so clones; about nine tenths of them were singletons. Less than 3.5% of the sample rests with the top ten. The donors belonged to the validation cohort of about 120 subjects, which was separate from the roughly 680-subject first cohort. Note on this clone: Its recognized antigen is unknown. There are no base qualities to consult, and no much larger clone falls within one base.

The germline V gene (reference sequence) provides CDR1 MNHEY and CDR2 SMNVEV. The CDR3, from cysteine to phenylalanine, totals 13 residues. The CDR3 DNA has 39 bases and is translated from base 1. The germline ends are 5 bases apart after V is trimmed by 0 bases and J by 5 bases. The chain joins TRBV27 to TRBJ1-5, with no reliable assignment of the D segment. Sample: PBMCs. The receptor's source is a man between 18 and 35 years old in good health and CMV-seropositive. The CDR3 protein is CASSLSPYQPQHF. The nucleotide sequence reads TGTGCCAGCAGTTTATCTCCCTATCAGCCCCAGCATTTT.